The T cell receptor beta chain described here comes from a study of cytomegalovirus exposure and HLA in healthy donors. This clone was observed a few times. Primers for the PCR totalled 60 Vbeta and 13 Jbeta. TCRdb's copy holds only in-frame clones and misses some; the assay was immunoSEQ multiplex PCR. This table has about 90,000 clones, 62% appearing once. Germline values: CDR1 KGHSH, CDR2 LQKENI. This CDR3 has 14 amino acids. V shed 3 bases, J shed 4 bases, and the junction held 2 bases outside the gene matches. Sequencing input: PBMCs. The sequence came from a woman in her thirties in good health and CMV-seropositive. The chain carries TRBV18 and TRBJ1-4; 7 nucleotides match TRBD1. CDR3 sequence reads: CASSPGTDNEKLFF. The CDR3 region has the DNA TGTGCCAGCTCACCGGGGACAGATAATGAAAAACTGTTTTTT.